These T cell receptor beta chains were read from a single sample in a study of OX40 agonist ivuxolimab in advanced cancers. Using immunoSEQ multiplex PCR, the repertoire was profiled, and TCRdb retains in-frame clones only, with some absent. The sample yields under 35,000 clones, less than 85% seen once. Sample: CD4+ or CD8+ T cells sorted from blood, taken in a trial of the OX40 agonist ivuxolimab. The receptors were gathered from an adult with an advanced solid tumor such as melanoma, head and neck, liver or kidney cancer. Both conserved end residues are part of each CDR3. The D gene is left open where the match is weak. Some rows mark clone size as missing; the rest say once, few, many or name a class of expanded clone.

v_call	d_call	j_call	clone_size	cdr3_nt	cdr3_aa
TRBV5-6	TRBD2	TRBJ2-3	.	TGTGCCAGCAGCTTTAGCGGGGGGACAGATACGCAGTATTTT	CASSFSGGTDTQYF
TRBV30	.	TRBJ1-1	few	TGTGCCTGGAGCCTAGGGGTAGGGTTAATGAACACTGAAGCTTTCTTT	CAWSLGVGLMNTEAFF
TRBV4-2	TRBD2	TRBJ2-5	.	TGTGCCAGCAGCCAAGGGAGCGGGGGGGCCCAGGAGACCCAGTACTTC	CASSQGSGGAQETQYF
TRBV6-5	.	TRBJ1-6	.	TGTGCCAGCAGTTTTGGGACGGGGAATTCACCCCTCCACTTT	CASSFGTGNSPLHF
TRBV5-4	TRBD1	TRBJ1-2	.	TGTGCCAGCAGCCAGGGGGGACAGGGCCACTATGGCTACACCTTC	CASSQGGQGHYGYTF
TRBV7-8	.	TRBJ1-3	.	TGTGCCAGCAGCTTACCTCTTAGGCGCCAGGGGACTGGAAACACCATATATTTT	CASSLPLRRQGTGNTIYF
TRBV7-9	.	TRBJ2-3	.	TGTGCCAGCAGCTGGGCTAGGGACTATACGCAGTATTTT	CASSWARDYTQYF
TRBV15	.	TRBJ1-4	.	TGTGCCACCAGCAGAGAACGGGTATCTAATGAAAAACTGTTTTTT	CATSRERVSNEKLFF
TRBV2	.	TRBJ2-7	medium-sized	TGTGCCAGCAGTGATTGGGACTACGAGCAGTACTTC	CASSDWDYEQYF
TRBV5-1	.	TRBJ1-5	.	TGCGCCAGCAGCTTGGAAGGTAGCAATCAGCCCCAGCATTTT	CASSLEGSNQPQHF
TRBV27	TRBD2	TRBJ2-7	.	TGTGCCCCCCTCAGGACTAGAGGGTGCGAGCAGTACTTC	CAPLRTRGCEQYF
TRBV11-2	.	TRBJ1-3	.	TGTGCCAGCAGCTTAGCCGGGAGTCCCTCTGGAAACACCATATATTTT	CASSLAGSPSGNTIYF
TRBV4-2	.	TRBJ1-4	.	TGTGCCAGCAGCCAAGGGTCCCTTAATGAAAAACTGTTTTTT	CASSQGSLNEKLFF
TRBV10-1	.	TRBJ2-1	.	TGCGCCAGCAGTGAGGATGGAGGAAATGAGCAGTTCTTC	CASSEDGGNEQFF
TRBV5-5	.	TRBJ2-3	.	TGTGCCAGCAGCTTGTTCGGGCAGGGAAAAGATACGCAGTATTTT	CASSLFGQGKDTQYF
TRBV27	.	TRBJ2-7	.	TGTGCCAGCAGTCTGACTCAGGGTTTCGATGGCCACGAGCAGTACTTC	CASSLTQGFDGHEQYF
TRBV19	.	TRBJ2-6	.	TGTGCCAGTAGTATAGCAGGTTCTGGGGCCAACGTCCTGACTTTC	CASSIAGSGANVLTF
TRBV5-1	TRBD1	TRBJ1-1	once	TGCGCCAGCAGCTCGACAGGGCCCCATTCGATGAACACTGAAGCTTTCTTT	CASSSTGPHSMNTEAFF
TRBV4-2	.	TRBJ2-5	.	TGTGCCAGCAGCCAAGGAGACGGGGGTGAGACCCAGTACTTC	CASSQGDGGETQYF
TRBV6-1	.	TRBJ2-7	.	TGTGCCAGCAGTGAAGTTGGTGGGGGACCCTACGAGCAGTACTTC	CASSEVGGGPYEQYF
TRBV5-8	TRBD1	TRBJ1-1	.	TGTGCCAGCAGGGGAGACAGGGGGCGAGGTTTCTTT	CASRGDRGRGFF
TRBV5-1	.	TRBJ1-3	large	TGCGCCAGCAGCTTCCTGCGTCGGACAGCTTGTTCATTCCGAAACACCATATATTTT	CASSFLRRTACSFRNTIYF
TRBV10-1	TRBD2	TRBJ2-7	few	TGCGCCAGCAGTGAGTCAAGCACGCGGGGGTCGTCCTACGAGCAGTACTTC	CASSESSTRGSSYEQYF
TRBV30	.	TRBJ2-1	.	TGTGCCTGGAGTGGGGGTAGGGACAATGAGCAGTTCTTC	CAWSGGRDNEQFF
TRBV30	.	TRBJ1-1	.	TGTGCCTGGAGGAGGGGGGACCTAACTGAAGCTTTCTTT	CAWRRGDLTEAFF
TRBV27	.	TRBJ1-2	.	TGTGCCAGCAGAGAAGCGACCAGGGTCGGCTACACCTTC	CASREATRVGYTF
TRBV5-6	.	TRBJ1-4	.	TGTGCCAGCAGCCCTTGGGGACTGGGTGAAAAACTGTTTTTT	CASSPWGLGEKLFF
TRBV6-1	.	TRBJ1-4	few	TGTGCCAGCAGTGAAAAGCGGGGGGCGAGTAATGAAAAACTGTTTTTT	CASSEKRGASNEKLFF
TRBV7-3	.	TRBJ2-6	.	TGTGCCAGCAGCCCCTCGCCCAGATCTGGGGCCGACGTCCTGACTTTC	CASSPSPRSGADVLTF
TRBV5-4	TRBD2	TRBJ2-7	.	TGTGCCAGCAGCCGTACTAGCGGGGGGGCGAGCAACGAGCAGCACTTC	CASSRTSGGASNEQHF
TRBV7-6	.	TRBJ2-7	.	TGTGCCAGCAGCTTAGGGGTCGGGGGTGCCGAGCAGTACTTC	CASSLGVGGAEQYF
TRBV6-4	.	TRBJ2-3	.	TGTGCCAGCAGTGACATTCTGGGGGCAGATACGCAGTATTTT	CASSDILGADTQYF
TRBV19	.	TRBJ2-7	.	TGTGCCAGTAGTCCCAGGGTTCGCGACGAGCAGTACTTC	CASSPRVRDEQYF
TRBV4-1	.	TRBJ1-5	.	TGCGCCAGCAGCCAAGATATCGGAGACAGTGGGGGTTGGCCCCAGCATTTT	CASSQDIGDSGGWPQHF
TRBV10-3	TRBD1	TRBJ1-1	.	TGTGCCATCAGTCCCGGGACAGGGGCCCAGCTTCTGAACACTGAAGCTTTCTTT	CAISPGTGAQLLNTEAFF
TRBV2	TRBD1	TRBJ1-2	.	TGTGCCATCCCAGGCTGGGACAGTAACTATGGCTACACCTTC	CAIPGWDSNYGYTF
TRBV6-6	.	TRBJ2-7	.	TGTGCCACCTCCGCAGGGACCTACGAGCAGTACTTC	CATSAGTYEQYF